The 20 T cell receptor beta chains listed next were all sequenced from one sample in a study of T cells in tumors after PD-1 blockade. Clones were read by immunoSEQ multiplex PCR, and TCRdb kept only the in-frame ones, dropping some. The data show more than 45,000 clones, approximately 80% seen once. The sample consisted of PBMCs, taken before anti-PD-1 therapy. The origin of the receptors is a human donor with advanced basal cell or squamous cell carcinoma (not recorded which).

The V call is TRBV5-4, the J call TRBJ2-7, with 8 bases identical to TRBD2. The CDR3 totals 16 residues. Germline V lookup: CDR1 SGHNT, CDR2 YYREEE (reference sequence). Losses at the gene ends were 0 bases for V and 3 bases for J; bases not matched to a gene: 8. The CDR3 reads CASSLDLSGGDYEQYF. CDR3 sequence (DNA): TGTGCCAGCAGCTTGGACTTATCGGGGGGGGACTACGAGCAGTACTTC.

J is TRBJ2-2 and V is TRBV28; D is uncertain. The CDR3 is 17 residues long. Germline V gene sequence: CDR1 MDHEN, CDR2 SYDVKM. The V gene lost 5 bases and the J gene lost 0 bases, with 16 bases spanning the gap. The CDR3 DNA reads TGTGCCAGCAGTCCCCCCCGACTGGGCCCGAACACCGGGGAGCTGTTTTTT. Translated: CASSPPRLGPNTGELFF. The full variable domain, rest sourced from reference TRBV28 and TRBJ2-2, is DVKVTQSSRYLVKRTGEKVFLECVQDMDHENMFWYRQDPGLGLRLIYFSYDVKMKEKGDIPEGYSVSREKKERFSLILESASTNQTSMYLCASSPPRLGPNTGELFFGEGSRLTVL.

The chain recombines TRBV6-5 with TRBJ1-5; D unclear. Germline CDR1 MNHEY, CDR2 SVGAGI. V lost 7 bases, J lost 1 base, and 8 bases lay in between. This CDR3 contains 13 residues. The CDR3 DNA reads as TGTGCCAGCATTCTCGACAGCAATCAGCCCCAGCATTTT. This translates into CASILDSNQPQHF.

V and J are TRBV6-6 and TRBJ2-2; TRBD1 is a possible D gene (6 bases). Trimming stripped 2 bases from V and 6 bases from J, with 10 bases between. CDR1 is MNHNY, CDR2 SVGAGI, per germline (reference sequence). The length of the CDR3 is 14 residues. The CDR3 DNA sequence: TGTGCCAGCAGTTACCACACAGGGCCCGGGGAGCTGTTTTTT. Its protein is CASSYHTGPGELFF.

The chain carries TRBV10-2 and TRBJ1-1; D is unresolved. The CDR3 loop spans 10 amino acids. Germline-derived CDR1 and CDR2 are WSHSY and SAAADI. The V end lost 2 bases, the J end lost 11 bases, and 6 bases lay between the germline ends. CDR3 region: CASSEGAAFF. The CDR3, as DNA: TGCGCCAGCAGTGAGGGAGCGGCTTTCTTT.

V is TRBV9 and J is TRBJ2-3, with D possibly TRBD2 on 6 matching bases. Trimming stripped 2 bases from V and 0 bases from J, with 13 bases between. Germline V gives CDR1 SGDLS, CDR2 YYNGEE. The CDR3 is 16 residues long. The CDR3 nucleotides read TGTGCCAGCAGCGTTGGAGCGGGCGTTAGCACAGATACGCAGTATTTT. Amino acid sequence: CASSVGAGVSTDTQYF.

This clone appeared a few times. This chain's CDR3 is CASSLSGGTSSYEQYF. The CDR3, as DNA: TGTGCCAGCAGCTTATCGGGCGGGACTAGCTCCTACGAGCAGTACTTC. The rearrangement joins TRBV7-2 to TRBJ2-7; 8 bases match TRBD2. CDR3 length equals 16 residues. Germline loops: CDR1 SGHTA, CDR2 FQGNSA. V lost 2 bases, J lost 0 bases, and 6 bases stayed unmatched.

V and J are TRBV5-1 and TRBJ1-2; no firm D call. The CDR3 has 12 amino acids. Germline CDR1 SGHRS, CDR2 YFSETQ. The V end lost 2 bases, the J end lost 3 bases, and 5 bases lay between the germline ends. CDR3 sequence: CASSFGHYGYTF. The CDR3 bases are TGCGCCAGCAGCTTTGGTCACTATGGCTACACCTTC. Drawing the rest from reference TRBV5-1 and TRBJ1-2, the complete variable domain is KAGVTQTPRYLIKTRGQQVTLSCSPISGHRSVSWYQQTPGQGLQFLFEYFSETQRNKGNFPGRFSGRQFSNSRSEMNVSTLELGDSALYLCASSFGHYGYTFGSGTRLTVV.

This sequence joins TRBV9 and TRBJ1-6; TRBD1 might be the D (5 bases). Germline CDR1 is SGDLS and CDR2 is YYNGEE. The CDR3 extends over 16 amino acids. Trimming stripped 3 bases from V and 0 bases from J, with 10 bases between. CDR3 coding DNA: TGTGCCAGCAGCGAGACAGTGAGCTCCTATAATTCACCCCTCCACTTT. Translated, it gives CASSETVSSYNSPLHF.

This clone ranks as large. This chain joins TRBV6-1 and TRBJ2-2; 10 bases are a match to TRBD2. The CDR3 has 17 residues. Germline V gives CDR1 MNHNS, CDR2 SASEGT. J was trimmed by 3 bases and V by 2 bases; bases with no gene match: 6. The CDR3 sequence: CASSESLAGEDTGELFF. CDR3 in DNA: TGTGCCAGCAGTGAATCCCTAGCGGGAGAGGACACCGGGGAGCTGTTTTTT.

As for this clone: One junction end disagrees with the germline gene, perhaps due to a read error. The chain uses TRBV19 and TRBJ2-1; tentative D call: TRBD1 (7 bases). Germline V gene lookup returns CDR1 LNHDA and CDR2 SQIVND (reference sequence). This CDR3 contains 12 residues. The CDR3 spells CASSPQGGSSVF. DNA of the CDR3: TGTGCCAGTAGTCCTCAGGGGGGAAGTTCGGTCTTC.

This rearrangement joins TRBV19 to TRBJ1-5; D might be TRBD1 (5 bases). The germline V and J ends were trimmed by 3 bases and 5 bases, with 11 bases remaining between them. The CDR3 runs to 14 residues. The V gene's germline CDR1 is LNHDA and CDR2 SQIVND (reference sequence). The CDR3 nucleotides are TGTGCCAGTAGTATCCGGGGGTACCATCAGCCCCAGCATTTT. Protein: CASSIRGYHQPQHF.

The chain couples TRBV5-1 to TRBJ1-5; D ambiguous. V was pared by 4 bases and J by 0 bases, with 5 bases between. Germline lookup yields CDR1 SGHRS and CDR2 YFSETQ. The CDR3 length is 13 residues. CDR3 sequence reads: CASSADSNQPQHF. As DNA, the CDR3 is TGCGCCAGCAGCGCAGATAGCAATCAGCCCCAGCATTTT.

This chain joins TRBV3-1 (or the pseudogene TRBV3-2) and TRBJ2-3, with D possibly being TRBD1 (6 bases). The germline V and J ends were trimmed by 4 bases and 2 bases, with 10 bases remaining between them. The CDR3 contains 14 residues. Looked up from germline, CDR1 is LGHDT and CDR2 is YNNKEL (reference sequence). The CDR3 reads CASSPRTATDTQYF. The CDR3 region has the DNA TGTGCCAGCAGCCCTAGGACAGCCACAGATACGCAGTATTTT.

There are a few counts of this clone. V is TRBV5-1 and J is TRBJ2-1; possibly TRBD1 or TRBD2 for D (5 bases each). There are 15 residues in the CDR3. Germline values: CDR1 SGHRS, CDR2 YFSETQ. V lost 2 bases and J 6 bases, leaving 15 bases between the germline ends. CDR3 DNA sequence: TGCGCCAGCAGCTTCAAAGGGGAGTCCGGCAATGAGCAGTTCTTC. Its protein product is CASSFKGESGNEQFF.

The J gene is TRBJ1-1, the V gene TRBV5-1; D is perhaps TRBD1 (6 bases). With 3 bases removed from V and 5 bases from J, the gap between germline ends came to 17 bases. The length of the CDR3 is 15 residues. Germline V gives CDR1 SGHRS, CDR2 YFSETQ. For the CDR3, the DNA is TGCGCCAGCAGCTCAAAAAGCCGGGGGGCAACTGAAGCTTTCTTT. Protein product: CASSSKSRGATEAFF.

J is TRBJ2-3 and V is TRBV7-3; perhaps TRBD2 as D (6 bases). The CDR3 consists of 15 residues. From germline, CDR1 is SGHTA and CDR2 FQGTGA. Trimming left V 2 bases short and J 1 base short, with 10 bases between. The CDR3 DNA follows: TGTGCCAGCAGCTTAGGAGGGCAGGGCACAGATACGCAGTATTTT. This codes for CASSLGGQGTDTQYF.

This chain links TRBV11-3 with TRBJ2-1; TRBD1 matches at 8 bases. The CDR3 runs to 16 residues. Germline V gene lookup returns CDR1 SGHNT and CDR2 YENEEA. V gave up 4 bases and J gave up 5 bases; unmatched junction bases: 10. For the CDR3, the DNA is TGTGCCAGCAGCTCTCATTACCAGGGGGCCCACAATGAGCAGTTCTTC. Translated, it gives CASSSHYQGAHNEQFF.

With respect to this clone: A junction boundary mismatches the germline segment, possibly from a read error. CDR3 in amino acids: CATSQVFGLAGGRNTGELFF. The CDR3 region has the DNA TGTGCCACCAGCCAAGTATTCGGACTAGCGGGGGGGCGAAACACCGGGGAGCTGTTTTTT. The J gene is TRBJ2-2, the V gene TRBV3-1 (or the pseudogene TRBV3-2), with 15 bases that match TRBD2. CDR1 and CDR2 from the germline V gene are LGHDT and YNNKEL (reference sequence). The CDR3 runs to 20 residues.

The chain is built from TRBV25-1 and TRBJ1-1; D gene ambiguous. Germline V gene lookup returns CDR1 MGHDK and CDR2 SYGVNS. The CDR3 has 13 residues. V lost 2 bases and J 7 bases, leaving 11 bases between the germline ends. CDR3 protein: CASSEAVGSEAFF. CDR3 DNA sequence: TGTGCCAGCAGTGAAGCGGTCGGCAGTGAAGCTTTCTTT.